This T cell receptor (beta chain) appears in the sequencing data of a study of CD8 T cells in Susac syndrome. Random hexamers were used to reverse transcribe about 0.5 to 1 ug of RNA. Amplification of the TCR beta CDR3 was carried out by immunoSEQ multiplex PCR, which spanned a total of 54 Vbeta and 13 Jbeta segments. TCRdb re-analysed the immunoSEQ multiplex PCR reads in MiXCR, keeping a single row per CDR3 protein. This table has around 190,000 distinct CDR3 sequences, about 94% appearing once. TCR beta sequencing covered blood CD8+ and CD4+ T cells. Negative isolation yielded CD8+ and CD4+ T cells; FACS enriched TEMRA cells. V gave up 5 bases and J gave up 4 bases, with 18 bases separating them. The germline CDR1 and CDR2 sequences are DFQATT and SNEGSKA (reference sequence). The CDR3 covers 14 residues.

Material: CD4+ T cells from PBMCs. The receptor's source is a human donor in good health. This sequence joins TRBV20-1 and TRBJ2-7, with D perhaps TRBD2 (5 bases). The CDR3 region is CSARDEEARYEQYF. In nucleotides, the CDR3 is TGCAGTGCTCGTGATGAGGAGGCCCGATACGAGCAGTACTTC.